The 5 T cell receptor beta chains given below trace back to one sample, sequenced in a study of T-cell reconstitution after alpha-beta-depleted transplantation in children. TCRbeta library construction was performed incorporating unique molecular identifiers. Via MiXCR, TCRdb re-called the PCR reads, giving one row per CDR3 protein. This table has 640,000 or so distinct CDR3 sequences, roughly 15% appearing once. The sequences come from PBMCs from the stem cell graft donor, collected from the stem cell graft. The receptors shown here come from a human donor who donated a stem cell graft to a child with acute myeloid leukemia.

The genes are TRBV20-1 and TRBJ2-3; 7 bases are a match to TRBD2. The ends lost 4 bases at V and 0 bases at J; junction bases unmatched: 4. Germline CDR1 DFQATT, CDR2 SNEGSKA (reference sequence). The CDR3 consists of 14 residues. CDR3 DNA sequence: TGCAGTGCTAAGAGCGGGACTAGCACAGATACGCAGTATTTT. Translated, it gives CSAKSGTSTDTQYF.

Many counts were recorded for this clonotype. This chain links TRBV7-6 with TRBJ2-5, with 9 nucleotides matching TRBD2. This CDR3 has 15 residues. Looked up from germline, CDR1 is SGHVS and CDR2 is FNYEAQ. The junction had 9 bases not matched to a gene; V was cut back by 8 bases and J by 2 bases. This chain's CDR3 is CASSRNSGGQETQYF. CDR3 DNA sequence: TGTGCCAGCTCCCGAAATAGCGGGGGTCAAGAGACCCAGTACTTC.

In this sample, this clonotype turned up a few times. This chain connects TRBV20-1 to TRBJ2-1, with D maybe TRBD1 (5 bases). The germline V gene encodes CDR1 DFQATT and CDR2 SNEGSKA (reference sequence). V lost 0 bases and J 7 bases, leaving 13 bases between the germline ends. There are 14 residues in the CDR3. The CDR3 DNA is TGCAGTGCTAGAGACAGGGCAGGGTGGAATGAGCAGTTCTTC. This gives the protein CSARDRAGWNEQFF.

With respect to this clonotype: This may arise from a read error, as a much more abundant clone is one base away. The chain uses TRBV20-1 and TRBJ2-5; no clear D. Trimming removed 5 bases from V and 0 bases from J, with 19 bases in between. The CDR3 loop spans 16 amino acids. Germline values: CDR1 DFQATT, CDR2 SNEGSKA (reference sequence). The CDR3 DNA is TGCAGTGCTCTCATCCTCTCAACGAGGTACCAAGAGACCCAGTACTTC. Translating it yields CSALILSTRYQETQYF.

The chain links TRBV24-1 to TRBJ1-1; D unresolved. V lost 3 bases and J lost 10, with 17 bases in between. Germline CDR1 KGHDR, CDR2 SFDVKD. The CDR3 runs to 14 residues. CDR3 nucleotide sequence: TGTGCCACCAGTGATCCTCGGGATGGTCCTTCAGCTTTCTTT. It yields the protein CATSDPRDGPSAFF.